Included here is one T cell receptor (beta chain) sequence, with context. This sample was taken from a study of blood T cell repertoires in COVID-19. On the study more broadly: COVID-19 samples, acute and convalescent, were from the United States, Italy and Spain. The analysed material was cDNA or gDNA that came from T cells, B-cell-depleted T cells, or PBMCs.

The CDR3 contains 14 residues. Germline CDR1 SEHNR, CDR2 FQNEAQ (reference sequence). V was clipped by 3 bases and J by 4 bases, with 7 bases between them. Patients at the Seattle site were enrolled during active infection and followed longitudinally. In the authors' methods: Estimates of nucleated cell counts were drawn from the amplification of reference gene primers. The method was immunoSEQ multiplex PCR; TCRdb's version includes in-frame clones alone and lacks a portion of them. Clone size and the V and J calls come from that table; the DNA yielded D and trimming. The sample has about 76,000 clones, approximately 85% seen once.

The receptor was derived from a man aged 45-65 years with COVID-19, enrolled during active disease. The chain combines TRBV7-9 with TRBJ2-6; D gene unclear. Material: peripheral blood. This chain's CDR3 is CASSLLEGANVLTF. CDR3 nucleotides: TGTGCCAGCAGCTTGTTAGAAGGGGCCAACGTCCTGACTTTC.